One sample yielded the 27 T cell receptor beta chains listed below, sequenced in a study of blood T cell repertoires in COVID-19. Clones were sequenced by immunoSEQ multiplex PCR, and TCRdb holds only the in-frame ones, with some missing. The table includes 350,000 to 450,000 clones, over 85% detected once. Sequencing was carried out using PBMCs or T cells enriched from blood (not recorded which). Receptors originate from a woman aged 30 to 39 who had recovered from COVID-19.

The V call is TRBV30, the J call TRBJ2-3; a possible D gene is TRBD2 (5 bases). V dropped 5 bases and J dropped 7 bases, with 16 bases sitting between them. The CDR3 is 13 residues long. In germline, CDR1 is GTSNPN, CDR2 SVGIG (reference sequence). CDR3 amino acids: CAWVYPGLYTQYF. In nucleotides, the CDR3 is TGTGCCTGGGTCTACCCAGGACTTTATACGCAGTATTTT. Combining the CDR3 with reference TRBV30 and TRBJ2-3 gives the whole variable domain SQTIHQWPATLVQPVGSPLSLECTVEGTSNPNLYWYRQAAGRGLQLLFYSVGIGQISSEVPQNLSASRPQDRQFILSSKKLLLSDSGFYLCAWVYPGLYTQYFGPGTRLTVL.

This chain uses TRBV18 with TRBJ1-3; a weak D match, TRBD1 (6 bases). V was cut by 1 base and J by 3 bases, with 25 bases left in between. The CDR3 is made up of 20 amino acids. Germline V CDR1 and CDR2: KGHSH, LQKENI. Here the CDR3 DNA reads TGTGCCAGCTCACCACGGGTTTCATTTCTACAGGGTAGTATTGGAAACACCATATATTTT. Translation: CASSPRVSFLQGSIGNTIYF. Filled out from reference TRBV18 and TRBJ1-3, the complete variable domain reads NAGVMQNPRHLVRRRGQEARLRCSPMKGHSHVYWYRQLPEEGLKFMVYLQKENIIDESGMPKERFSAEFPKEGPSILRIQQVVRGDSAAYFCASSPRVSFLQGSIGNTIYFGEGSWLTVV.

The V gene is TRBV4-1, the J gene TRBJ1-5; D remains ambiguous. Germline V gene data show CDR1 as MGHRA and CDR2 as YSYEKL. V was cut by 3 bases and J by 3 bases, with 9 bases left in between. CDR3 length: 14 residues. Here the CDR3 DNA reads TGCGCCAGCAGCCATGCGATTACCAATCAGCCCCAGCATTTT. Its translation is CASSHAITNQPQHF.

CDR3 sequence reads: CASSARDRGEKLFF. The CDR3, as DNA: TGCGCCAGCAGCGCCCGGGACAGGGGTGAAAAACTGTTTTTT. The V gene is TRBV5-1, the J gene TRBJ1-4, with 10 bases aligning to TRBD1. The CDR3 extends over 14 amino acids. Germline V gives CDR1 SGHRS, CDR2 YFSETQ. Trimming at V came to 4 bases and at J to 7 bases, leaving 4 bases not matched to a gene.

The V and J genes are TRBV11-2 and TRBJ2-7; 10 nucleotides align to TRBD1. V was pared by 4 bases and J by 3 bases, with 9 bases of the junction left unmatched. Germline values: CDR1 SGHAT, CDR2 FQNNGV. This CDR3 spans 16 amino acids. CDR3 sequence reads: CASSYIGTGEDYEQYF. DNA for the CDR3: TGTGCCAGCAGCTATATCGGGACAGGGGAGGACTACGAGCAGTACTTC.

The V gene is TRBV19, the J gene TRBJ1-2; D ambiguous. The CDR3 contains 12 residues. Germline V gene data show CDR1 as LNHDA and CDR2 as SQIVND (reference sequence). The DNA for the CDR3 is TGTGCTACGGGGTCCCTGACAAGTGGCTACACCTTC. The encoded protein is CATGSLTSGYTF.

The chain recombines TRBV4-1 with TRBJ1-2; D ambiguous. The V end lost 1 base, the J end lost 7 bases, and 22 bases lay between the germline ends. Germline V CDR1 and CDR2: MGHRA, YSYEKL. The CDR3 length is 17 residues. In DNA form, the CDR3 reads TGCGCCAGCAGCCAAGGCCGAACGGGGATAGGTTTTGGTGGCTACACCTTC. It translates to CASSQGRTGIGFGGYTF.

The rearrangement links TRBV4-2 to TRBJ1-4; 7 bases are shared with TRBD1. Germline V gene lookup returns CDR1 LGHNA and CDR2 YNFKEQ. Losses at the gene ends were 0 bases for V and 6 bases for J; bases not matched to a gene: 4. The CDR3 is made up of 15 amino acids. Here the CDR3 DNA reads TGTGCCAGCAGCCAAGAAAGTACAGGGGATGAAAAACTGTTTTTT. Amino acid sequence: CASSQESTGDEKLFF.

This chain uses TRBV5-5 with TRBJ1-2; the D gene is possibly TRBD1 (5 bases). CDR1 and CDR2 (germline): SGHKS, YYEKEE (reference sequence). Trimming took 3 bases from V and 4 from J, leaving 16 bases between them. The CDR3 has 15 residues. CDR3 residues: CASSSAGRQGYGYTF. The DNA for the CDR3 is TGTGCCAGCAGCTCCGCCGGTAGGCAGGGCTATGGCTACACCTTC.

The chain recombines TRBV28 with TRBJ2-1; TRBD2 aligns across 10 bases. Germline V gene lookup returns CDR1 MDHEN and CDR2 SYDVKM. The length of the CDR3 is 17 residues. Trimming removed 0 bases from V and 4 bases from J; junction bases left unmatched: 6. CDR3 sequence: CASSLWTASGRYNEQFF. For the CDR3, the DNA is TGTGCCAGCAGTTTATGGACAGCTAGCGGGAGATACAATGAGCAGTTCTTC.

CDR3 sequence (DNA): TGTGCCATCAGTGAGTCGTGGAACGGGGGGGCCGGGGAGACCCAGTACTTC. As protein: CAISESWNGGAGETQYF. J is TRBJ2-5 and V is TRBV10-3, with TRBD2 matching over 8 bases. The CDR3 loop spans 17 amino acids. Germline V gene data show CDR1 as ENHRY and CDR2 as SYGVKD. The junction had 11 bases not matched to a gene; V was cut back by 0 bases and J by 5 bases.

The chain couples TRBV7-3 to TRBJ1-2, with 9 bases lining up with TRBD1. Trimming took 5 bases from V and 4 from J; bases not matched to a gene: 8. Germline-derived CDR1 and CDR2 are SGHTA and FQGTGA. This CDR3 is 15 amino acids long. CDR3: CASSPGTGISYGYTF. The CDR3 nucleotides are TGTGCCAGCAGCCCGGGGACAGGGATCTCCTATGGCTACACCTTC.

V is TRBV6-4 and J is TRBJ2-3, with TRBD2 identical over 7 bases. Germline loops: CDR1 MRHNA, CDR2 SNTAGT. V gave up 10 bases and J gave up 3 bases; unmatched junction bases: 19. This CDR3 has 17 amino acids. The CDR3 nucleotides read TGTGCCACCCCGCACTACTACGGGGGGAGGGGAACAGATACGCAGTATTTT. This encodes CATPHYYGGRGTDTQYF.

This clone was counted a single time. The rearrangement links TRBV19 to TRBJ1-5, with 8 bases fitting TRBD1. Per the germline V gene, CDR1 is LNHDA and CDR2 is SQIVND (reference sequence). This CDR3 comprises 17 residues. The trim removed 5 bases at V and 0 bases at J, leaving 9 bases unmatched. DNA for the CDR3: TGTGCCAGTAGTCCTGATGACAGGGGTTATAGCAATCAGCCCCAGCATTTT. Protein product: CASSPDDRGYSNQPQHF.

The chain joins TRBV6-1 to TRBJ1-2; D unresolved. CDR3 length: 15 residues. CDR1 and CDR2 from the germline V gene are MNHNS and SASEGT. V was shortened by 2 bases and J by 3 bases, with 13 bases between the two germline ends. The CDR3 sequence is CASSEITAGYYGYTF. The DNA for the CDR3 is TGTGCCAGCAGTGAAATTACAGCGGGTTACTATGGCTACACCTTC.

This chain connects TRBV7-2 to TRBJ1-1, with D possibly matching TRBD1 (5 bases). Trimming took 5 bases from V and 7 from J, leaving 14 bases between them. CDR1 is SGHTA, CDR2 FQGNSA, per germline. The CDR3 consists of 13 residues. The CDR3 DNA sequence: TGTGCCAGCAGCCTCAGGGCTTTGGGTGAAGCTTTCTTT. Translating it yields CASSLRALGEAFF.

The chain uses TRBV30 and TRBJ1-2; 9 nucleotides agree with TRBD1. This CDR3 has 13 amino acids. V was pared by 3 bases and J by 8 bases, with 7 bases of the junction left unmatched. Germline V gene sequence: CDR1 GTSNPN, CDR2 SVGIG (reference sequence). The CDR3 DNA reads TGTGCCTGGAGAACTACAGGGGGCGCGGGCTACACCTTC. It yields the protein CAWRTTGGAGYTF.

The chain couples TRBV6-5 to TRBJ1-2, with unresolved D. The CDR3 length is 13 residues. Between the trimmed V and J ends, which lost 5 bases and 7 bases, there was a span of 14 bases. Germline CDR1 reads MNHEY; CDR2 reads SVGAGI. CDR3 sequence: CASSPEPSFGYTF. The CDR3 DNA follows: TGTGCCAGCAGTCCTGAGCCTTCGTTTGGCTACACCTTC.

The chain joins TRBV13 to TRBJ2-1; 10 nucleotides align to TRBD2. This CDR3 is built from 16 residues. The junction had 5 bases not matched to a gene; V was cut back by 2 bases and J by 4 bases. CDR1 is PRHDT, CDR2 FYEKMQ, per germline (reference sequence). CDR3: CASSLTGLALYNEQFF. The CDR3 nucleotides read TGTGCCAGCAGCTTAACGGGACTAGCGCTATACAATGAGCAGTTCTTC.

The CDR3 is CASSSPLGLAASYEQYF. The CDR3 DNA sequence: TGTGCCAGCAGCTCGCCTCTCGGACTAGCGGCCTCCTACGAGCAGTACTTC. This chain joins TRBV11-2 and TRBJ2-7, with TRBD2 matching 10 bases. With 4 bases clipped from V and 0 bases from J, the junction kept 9 bases outside the gene matches. This CDR3 has 17 residues. CDR1 and CDR2 from the germline V gene are SGHAT and FQNNGV.

V and J are TRBV28 and TRBJ1-6, with D unclear. The CDR3 consists of 17 residues. Trimming pared 0 bases from V and 1 base from J, leaving 10 bases between. Germline loops: CDR1 MDHEN, CDR2 SYDVKM. CDR3 sequence (DNA): TGTGCCAGCAGTTTATGGGAACTAAGATCCTATAATTCACCCCTCCACTTT. Translation: CASSLWELRSYNSPLHF.

The chain uses TRBV5-4 and TRBJ1-1, with a possible D match to TRBD1 (5 bases). CDR1 SGHNT and CDR2 YYREEE come from the germline V gene (reference sequence). The CDR3 runs to 15 residues. Between the trimmed V and J ends, which lost 0 bases and 1 base, there was a span of 10 bases. CDR3 region: CASSLDRGRNTEAFF. CDR3 nucleotides: TGTGCCAGCAGCTTGGATAGGGGTCGGAACACTGAAGCTTTCTTT.

The chain links TRBV11-3 to TRBJ1-5; 7 bases agree with TRBD1. The germline V gene has CDR1 SGHNT and CDR2 YENEEA. J gave up 4 bases and V 7 bases, and 10 bases lay outside the gene matches. CDR3 length equals 15 residues. Here the CDR3 reads CASTPTGALNQPQHF. CDR3 DNA: TGTGCCAGCACCCCCACAGGGGCCCTTAATCAGCCCCAGCATTTT.

CDR3 sequence: CASSPRTGGVGNEQFF. CDR3 DNA sequence: TGTGCCAGCAGCCCCCGTACAGGGGGCGTTGGGAATGAGCAGTTCTTC. The chain links TRBV3-1 (or the pseudogene TRBV3-2) to TRBJ2-1, with 9 bases aligning to TRBD1. Germline assignment: CDR1 LGHDT and CDR2 YNNKEL (reference sequence). CDR3 length: 16 amino acids. V lost 4 bases, J lost 7 bases, and 11 bases stayed unmatched.

The rearrangement joins TRBV15 to TRBJ1-1; D may be TRBD1 (5 bases). Germline V CDR1 and CDR2: LNHNV, YYDKDF (reference sequence). V lost 3 bases and J lost 4, with 15 bases in between. This CDR3 has 15 residues. CDR3: CATSSSRGSGTEAFF. The CDR3 nucleotides read TGTGCCACCAGCAGTTCTCGGGGGAGCGGCACTGAAGCTTTCTTT.

The chain carries TRBV6-5 and TRBJ1-2; 7 bases align to TRBD1. Per the germline V gene, CDR1 is MNHEY and CDR2 is SVGAGI. The CDR3 is 14 amino acids. V shed 8 bases and J 0 bases; nucleotides not matched to a gene: 6. The CDR3: CASGDRATNYGYTF. CDR3 nucleotide sequence: TGTGCCAGCGGCGACAGGGCCACTAACTATGGCTACACCTTC.

The chain recombines TRBV21-1 with TRBJ2-2; the table names TRBD1, a call not compared with the DNA. TRBV21-1 is termed a pseudogene. The CDR3 has 16 residues. CDR3 nucleotides: TGTGCCAGCAGCAAAGAAGGCTACAGGTACACCGGGGAGCTGTTTTTT. Protein product: CASSKEGYRYTGELFF.